This T cell receptor (beta chain) was captured in a study of T cells in Graves' hyperthyroidism and ophthalmopathy. Study-wide findings and caveats: In validation, the model predicted ophthalmopathy. These predictions came a median about 6.5 months before onset.

It was RNA transcripts that yielded the amplified TCR beta CDR3 regions. The HTBI set primed first-round TCR CDR3 RT-PCR. One entry per CDR3 protein results from TCRdb running MiXCR on the multiplex PCR reads. The sample has hundreds of thousands of distinct CDR3 sequences, 14% seen once. CDR1 is DFQATT and CDR2 is SNEGSKA in the germline V gene (reference sequence). The CDR3 length is 13 residues. V dropped 5 bases and J dropped 4 bases, with 13 bases sitting between them. This clonotype was recorded at least ten times. Its antigen is unidentified. Sequencing was done on a sample of blood. The chain employs TRBV20-1 and TRBJ2-3; a weak D match, TRBD1 (6 bases). The sequence was collected from a young woman with Graves' hyperthyroidism. CDR3 sequence reads: CSAPDRTPDTQYF. CDR3 nucleotide sequence: TGCAGTGCTCCCGACAGGACACCAGATACGCAGTATTTT.